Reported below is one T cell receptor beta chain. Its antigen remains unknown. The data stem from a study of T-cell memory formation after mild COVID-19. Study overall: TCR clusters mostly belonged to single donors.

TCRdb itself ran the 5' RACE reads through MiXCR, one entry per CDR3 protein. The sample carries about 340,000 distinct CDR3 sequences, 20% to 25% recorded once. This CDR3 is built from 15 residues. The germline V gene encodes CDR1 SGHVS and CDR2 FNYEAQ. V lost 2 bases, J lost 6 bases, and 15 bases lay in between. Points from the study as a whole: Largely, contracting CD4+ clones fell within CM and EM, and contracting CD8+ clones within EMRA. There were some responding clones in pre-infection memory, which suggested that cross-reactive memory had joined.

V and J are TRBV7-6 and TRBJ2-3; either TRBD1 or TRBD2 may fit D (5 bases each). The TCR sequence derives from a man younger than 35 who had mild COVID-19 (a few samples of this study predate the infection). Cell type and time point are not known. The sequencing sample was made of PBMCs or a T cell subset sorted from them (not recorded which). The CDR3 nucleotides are TGTGCCAGCAGCTTAAACTCGGGGCAAATTGATACGCAGTATTTT. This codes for CASSLNSGQIDTQYF.